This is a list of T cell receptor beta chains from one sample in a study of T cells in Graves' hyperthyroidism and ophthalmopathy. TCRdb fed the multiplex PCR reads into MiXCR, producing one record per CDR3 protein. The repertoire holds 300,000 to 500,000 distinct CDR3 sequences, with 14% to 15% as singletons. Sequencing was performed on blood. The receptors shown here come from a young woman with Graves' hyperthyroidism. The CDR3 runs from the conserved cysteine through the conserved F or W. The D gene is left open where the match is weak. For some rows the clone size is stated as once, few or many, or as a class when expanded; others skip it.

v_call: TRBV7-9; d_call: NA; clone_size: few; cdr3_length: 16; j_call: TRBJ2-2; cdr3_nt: TGTGCCAGTGGGCCGAAGGGCTATCCGAACACCGGGGAGCTGTTTTTT; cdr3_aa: CASGPKGYPNTGELFF
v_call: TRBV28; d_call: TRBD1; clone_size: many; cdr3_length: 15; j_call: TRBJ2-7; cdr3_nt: TGTGCCAGCAGCTACAGGGACAGGGGGCTTGGCGAGCAGTACTTC; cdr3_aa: CASSYRDRGLGEQYF
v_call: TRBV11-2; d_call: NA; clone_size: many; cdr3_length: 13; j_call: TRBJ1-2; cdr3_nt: TGTGCCAGCAGCTCCGGGCCAACCTATGGCTACACCTTC; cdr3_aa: CASSSGPTYGYTF
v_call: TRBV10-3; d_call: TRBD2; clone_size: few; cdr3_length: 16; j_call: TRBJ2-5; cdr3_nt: TGTGCCATCAGTGAGCTAGCGGGAGGGCCTTTGGAGACCCAGTACTTC; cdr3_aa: CAISELAGGPLETQYF
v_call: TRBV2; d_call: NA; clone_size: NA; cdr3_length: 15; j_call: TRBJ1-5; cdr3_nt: TGTGCCAGCAGTGAACGCAGGGGTAGCAATCAGCCCCAGCATTTT; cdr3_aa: CASSERRGSNQPQHF
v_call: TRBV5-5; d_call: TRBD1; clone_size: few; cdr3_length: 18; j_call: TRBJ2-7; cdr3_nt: TGTGCCAGCAGAAGGGGGACAGGGGGAGTTCAGTTTTCCTACGAGCAGTACTTC; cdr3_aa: CASRRGTGGVQFSYEQYF
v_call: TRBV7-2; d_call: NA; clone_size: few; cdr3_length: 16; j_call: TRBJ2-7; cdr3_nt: TGTGCCAGCAGCTTAGACTCGGGACGAAGCTCCTACGAGCAGTACTTC; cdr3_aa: CASSLDSGRSSYEQYF
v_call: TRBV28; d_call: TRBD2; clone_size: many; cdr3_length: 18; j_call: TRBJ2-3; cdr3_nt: TGTGCCAGCAGTCCATTGAAAGCGGGAGGGCCGATCACAGATACGCAGTATTTT; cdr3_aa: CASSPLKAGGPITDTQYF
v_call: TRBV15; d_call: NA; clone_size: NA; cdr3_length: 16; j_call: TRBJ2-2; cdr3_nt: TGTGCCACCAGCAGCCGACTACAACCCGCCACCGGGGAGCTGTTTTTT; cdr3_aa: CATSSRLQPATGELFF
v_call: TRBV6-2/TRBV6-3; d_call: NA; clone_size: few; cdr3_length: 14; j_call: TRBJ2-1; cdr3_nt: TGTGCCAGCAGTTATGATCCGGGTTACAATGAGCAGTTCTTC; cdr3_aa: CASSYDPGYNEQFF
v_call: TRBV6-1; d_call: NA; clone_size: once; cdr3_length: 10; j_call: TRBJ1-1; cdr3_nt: TGTGCCACCTACAGGGTACGAGCTTTCTTT; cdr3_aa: CATYRVRAFF
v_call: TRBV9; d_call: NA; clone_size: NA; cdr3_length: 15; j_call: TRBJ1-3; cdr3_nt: TGTGCCAGCAGCGTAGATTACGCCGGAGGAAACACCATATATTTT; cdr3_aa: CASSVDYAGGNTIYF
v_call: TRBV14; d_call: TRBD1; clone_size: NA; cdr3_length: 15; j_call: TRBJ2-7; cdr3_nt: TGTGCCAGCAGTCAGAGAGGCAGGGGGTATTACGAGCAGTACTTC; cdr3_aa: CASSQRGRGYYEQYF
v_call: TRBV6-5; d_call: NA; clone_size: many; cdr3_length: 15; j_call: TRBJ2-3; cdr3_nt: TGTGCCAGCAGTTACTCGATGGCAGGCACAGATACGCAGTATTTT; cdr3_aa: CASSYSMAGTDTQYF
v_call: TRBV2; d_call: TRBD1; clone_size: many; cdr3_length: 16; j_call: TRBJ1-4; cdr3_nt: TGTGCCAGCAGGCAAAGGACAGGGATGTCTAATGAAAAACTGTTTTTT; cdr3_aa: CASRQRTGMSNEKLFF
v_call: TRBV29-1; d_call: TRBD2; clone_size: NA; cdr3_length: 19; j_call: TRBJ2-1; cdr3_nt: TGCAGCGTTGAAGGAAGCTTGGGACTAGCGGGAGCGTCGGGCAATGAGCAGTTCTTC; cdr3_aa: CSVEGSLGLAGASGNEQFF
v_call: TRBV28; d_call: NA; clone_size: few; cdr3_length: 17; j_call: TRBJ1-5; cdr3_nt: TGTGCCAGCAGTTCCCCATCCTTACAGTCTAGCAATCAGCCCCAGCATTTT; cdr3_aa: CASSSPSLQSSNQPQHF
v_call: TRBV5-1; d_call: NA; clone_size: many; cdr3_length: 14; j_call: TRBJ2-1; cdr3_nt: TGCGCCAGCAGCTTGGTTAGCGGCTACAATGAGCAGTTCTTC; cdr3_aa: CASSLVSGYNEQFF
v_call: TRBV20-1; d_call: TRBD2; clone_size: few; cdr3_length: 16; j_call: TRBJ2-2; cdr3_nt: TGCAGTGCCCACACAGCCGGGGGACTAGCGGCCGGGGAGCTGTTTTTT; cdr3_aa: CSAHTAGGLAAGELFF
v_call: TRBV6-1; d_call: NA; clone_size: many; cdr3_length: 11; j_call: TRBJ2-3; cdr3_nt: TGTGCCAGCAGCCCGGGGGATACGCAGTATTTT; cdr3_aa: CASSPGDTQYF
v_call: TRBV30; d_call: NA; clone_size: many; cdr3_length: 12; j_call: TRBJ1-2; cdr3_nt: TGTGCCTGGAGGGGACAAAACTATGGCTACACCTTC; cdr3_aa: CAWRGQNYGYTF
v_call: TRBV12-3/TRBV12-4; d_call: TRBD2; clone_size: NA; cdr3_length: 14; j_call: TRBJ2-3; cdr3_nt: TGTGCCACACAAACTAGCGGGAGGACAGATACGCAGTATTTT; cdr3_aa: CATQTSGRTDTQYF